Following are 27 T cell receptor beta chains from one sample sequenced in a study of cytomegalovirus exposure and HLA in healthy donors (dated by TCRdb to 2016 to 2017). Libraries were built with the immunoSEQ multiplex PCR assay. A mixture of 60 forward primers for TCR Vbeta segments and 13 reverse primers for TCR Jbeta segments was used in the multiplex PCR. Held by TCRdb, this immuneACCESS table contains in-frame sequences only and omits some clones. Under half of the omission traces to an unresolved V gene where checked; the cause of the rest is unknown. The sample profile shows over 250,000 clones; more than 55% of them were found once. The top ten clonotypes cover roughly 2.4% of the sample. Sequenced sample: PBMCs. The receptors shown here come from a female donor in good health and CMV-seronegative.

This sequence joins TRBV29-1 and TRBJ1-1; TRBD1 matches 9 bases. Germline values: CDR1 SQVTM, CDR2 ANQGSEA. The CDR3 is 14 amino acids. The V segment lost 4 bases and the J segment 8 bases; nucleotides outside the gene matches: 11. CDR3 in DNA: TGCAGCGTTGGTTCTCCAATGGGGACAGGGGAAGCTTTCTTT. Translating it yields CSVGSPMGTGEAFF.

The V call is TRBV14, the J call TRBJ1-2; no firm D call. The CDR3 has 15 residues. The V and J ends lost 1 base and 0 bases respectively, with 9 bases between them. CDR1 SGHDN and CDR2 FVKESK come from the germline V gene. The CDR3 region has the DNA TGTGCCAGCAGCCAAGTTATAGGAGCTAACTATGGCTACACCTTC. This sequence encodes CASSQVIGANYGYTF.

This clone occurred a few times. The chain joins TRBV6-6 to TRBJ2-7; 11 nucleotides line up with TRBD2. With 7 bases clipped from V and 3 bases from J, the junction kept 8 bases outside the gene matches. This CDR3 has 15 residues. CDR1 is MNHNY, CDR2 SVGAGI, per germline (reference sequence). The CDR3, as DNA: TGTGCCAGCAACAACGGGCTAGCGGGAGGCTACGAGCAGTACTTC. As protein: CASNNGLAGGYEQYF.

The chain links TRBV28 to TRBJ2-1; weak D call: TRBD2 (6 bases). This CDR3 spans 13 amino acids. Germline V gene data show CDR1 as MDHEN and CDR2 as SYDVKM. V was cut by 4 bases and J by 7 bases, with 11 bases left in between. CDR3 sequence reads: CASSWGDGNEQFF. The CDR3 coding sequence is TGTGCCAGCAGTTGGGGGGACGGAAATGAGCAGTTCTTC.

For this clone: One end of the junction is discordant with germline, which a read error may explain. The rearrangement joins TRBV7-9 to TRBJ1-1; D is unresolved. Germline V gives CDR1 SEHNR, CDR2 FQNEAQ (reference sequence). The CDR3 spans 13 residues. CDR3 nucleotides: TGTTCCAGCAGCGACATAACGAACACTGAAGCTTTCTTT. The encoded protein is CSSSDITNTEAFF. Full variable domain (remainder filled in from reference TRBV7-9 and TRBJ1-1): DTGVSQNPRHKITKRGQNVTFRCDPISEHNRLYWYRQTLGQGPEFLTYFQNEAQLEKSRLLSDRFSAERPKGSFSTLEIQRTEQGDSAMYLCSSSDITNTEAFFGQGTRLTVV.

This clone occurred a few times. This chain uses TRBV7-9 with TRBJ1-4, with TRBD1 as a possible D gene (6 bases). V was pared by 5 bases and J by 6 bases, with 25 bases between. The germline gives CDR1 SEHNR, CDR2 FQNEAQ (reference sequence). This CDR3 has 18 amino acids. The CDR3 sequence: CASSPRRGRDPFYEKLFF. As DNA, the CDR3 is TGTGCCAGCAGCCCCCGGAGGGGGAGGGACCCCTTTTATGAAAAACTGTTTTTT. Drawing the rest from reference TRBV7-9 and TRBJ1-4, the complete variable domain is DTGVSQNPRHKITKRGQNVTFRCDPISEHNRLYWYRQTLGQGPEFLTYFQNEAQLEKSRLLSDRFSAERPKGSFSTLEIQRTEQGDSAMYLCASSPRRGRDPFYEKLFFGSGTQLSVL.

The chain carries TRBV7-9 and TRBJ2-1; TRBD2 agrees at 10 bases. In germline, CDR1 is SEHNR, CDR2 FQNEAQ (reference sequence). The ends lost 7 bases at V and 7 bases at J; junction bases unmatched: 7. The CDR3 extends over 14 amino acids. CDR3 residues: CASTLAGGWNEQFF. The CDR3 DNA reads TGTGCCAGCACTTTAGCGGGAGGTTGGAATGAGCAGTTCTTC.

The V and J genes are TRBV27 and TRBJ2-3; 7 bases are shared with TRBD1. The V segment lost 5 bases and the J segment 13 bases; nucleotides outside the gene matches: 15. CDR3 length: 14 residues. Germline CDR1 and CDR2: MNHEY and SMNVEV (reference sequence). The CDR3 loop reads CASSPGQAAIEEYF. In DNA, the CDR3 is TGTGCCAGCAGTCCAGGACAGGCAGCGATTGAAGAGTATTTT.

Comments on this clone: Its ends do not fully match the called genes, so a read error is possible. This rearrangement joins TRBV7-9 to TRBJ2-7; the match to TRBD2 covers 11 bases. The CDR3 covers 17 residues. Germline-derived CDR1 and CDR2 are SEHNR and FQNEAQ (reference sequence). CDR3: CSSSLGGTSGKTYEQYF. The CDR3 coding sequence is TGTTCCAGCAGCTTAGGGGGGACTAGCGGTAAAACCTACGAGCAGTACTTC.

This clone came up a few times. J is TRBJ2-7 and V is TRBV7-8, with D maybe TRBD2 (5 bases). Looked up from germline, CDR1 is SGHVS and CDR2 is FQNEAQ. The CDR3 has 16 amino acids. Trimming took off 4 bases at V and 4 bases at J, with 20 bases between the two ends. Here the CDR3 DNA reads TGTGCCAGCAGCTCTAGGGTGTCAGCGGCATCATACGAGCAGTACTTC. Residues: CASSSRVSAASYEQYF.

The chain has TRBV6-5 and TRBJ2-7; 7 bases agree with TRBD2. Germline V gene data show CDR1 as MNHEY and CDR2 as SVGAGI. CDR3 size: 15 residues. V was pared by 5 bases and J by 2 bases, with 9 bases of the junction left unmatched. CDR3: CASSAFRDYAYEQYF. CDR3 nucleotides: TGTGCCAGCAGTGCCTTCCGGGACTATGCCTACGAGCAGTACTTC.

This clone was seen a single time. The chain combines TRBV4-1 with TRBJ2-1; 7 bases map to TRBD2. The CDR3 extends over 19 amino acids. Germline lookup yields CDR1 MGHRA and CDR2 YSYEKL. J lost 3 bases, V lost 0 bases, and 14 bases had no gene match. The CDR3 DNA reads as TGCGCCAGCAGCCAAGATTTGATGGGTGTAGCGGGCGACTACAATGAGCAGTTCTTC. Residues: CASSQDLMGVAGDYNEQFF.

The V gene is TRBV29-1, the J gene TRBJ2-5, with 11 bases that match TRBD2. Germline V gene data show CDR1 as SQVTM and CDR2 as ANQGSEA. V lost 6 bases to trimming and J lost 3 bases; unmatched junction nucleotides: 6. The length of the CDR3 is 14 residues. For the CDR3, the DNA is TGCAGCGTCGTCGGGACTAGCGGTGAAGAGACCCAGTACTTC. This encodes CSVVGTSGEETQYF.

This clone has only a few counts. This chain joins TRBV15 and TRBJ1-5, with D perhaps TRBD1 (6 bases). V lost 4 bases, J lost 4 bases, and 11 bases lay in between. In germline, CDR1 is LNHNV, CDR2 YYDKDF (reference sequence). The CDR3 loop spans 14 amino acids. DNA for the CDR3: TGTGCCACCAGCAATAGACAGGTAAATCAGCCCCAGCATTTT. Translating it yields CATSNRQVNQPQHF.

The chain uses TRBV11-1 and TRBJ2-5, with 7 bases aligning to TRBD1. CDR3 length equals 14 residues. J lost 5 bases, V lost 1 base, and 4 bases had no gene match. Germline assignment: CDR1 SGHAT and CDR2 FQDESV (reference sequence). CDR3 sequence reads: CASSLGGQFETQYF. CDR3 DNA: TGTGCCAGCAGCTTAGGGGGACAGTTCGAGACCCAGTACTTC.

In this sample, this clone turned up a few times. This specimen includes other DNA sequences encoding the same CDR3. This chain links TRBV6-4 with TRBJ2-6; maybe TRBD2 (6 bases). Germline CDR1 MRHNA, CDR2 SNTAGT. Trimming took 0 bases from V and 1 from J, leaving 7 bases between them. CDR3 length equals 16 residues. The CDR3 DNA is TGTGCCAGCAGTGACTCTGGAGGGTCTGGGGCCAACGTCCTGACTTTC. Amino acids: CASSDSGGSGANVLTF.

The chain has TRBV25-1 and TRBJ2-5; D perhaps matches TRBD1 (6 bases). CDR1 and CDR2 (germline): MGHDK, SYGVNS. The CDR3 spans 14 residues. The V end was cut by 6 bases, the J end by 4 bases, with 15 bases between. The CDR3 sequence is CASSGTGMVETQYF. CDR3 sequence (DNA): TGTGCCAGCAGCGGAACAGGGATGGTAGAGACCCAGTACTTC.

The chain employs TRBV13 and TRBJ2-2, with 11 bases lining up with TRBD1. Germline lookup yields CDR1 PRHDT and CDR2 FYEKMQ (reference sequence). This CDR3 region has 15 residues. J lost 7 bases, V lost 5 bases, and 6 bases had no gene match. The CDR3 protein is CASSPPGQGGGELFF. CDR3 nucleotide sequence: TGTGCCAGCAGCCCCCCGGGACAGGGGGGCGGGGAGCTGTTTTTT.

The V call is TRBV2, the J call TRBJ1-5, with TRBD1 as a possible D gene (5 bases). Germline V lookup: CDR1 SNHLY, CDR2 FYNNEI. CDR3 size: 18 residues. V lost 2 bases and J 0 bases, leaving 17 bases between the germline ends. Written as DNA, the CDR3 is TGTGCCAGCAGTGAAATCCCCAGACAGTCTTATAGCAATCAGCCCCAGCATTTT. Its translation: CASSEIPRQSYSNQPQHF. Looking up the rest from reference TRBV2 and TRBJ1-5 gives the full variable domain: EPEVTQTPSHQVTQMGQEVILRCVPISNHLYFYWYRQILGQKVEFLVSFYNNEISEKSEIFDDQFSVERPDGSNFTLKIRSTKLEDSAMYFCASSEIPRQSYSNQPQHFGDGTRLSIL.

The chain couples TRBV5-6 to TRBJ1-1, with 8 positions matching TRBD1. The CDR3 consists of 15 residues. Trimming removed 2 bases from V and 6 bases from J; junction bases left unmatched: 9. The germline CDR1 and CDR2 sequences are SGHDT and YYEEEE. CDR3 loop: CASSFWAGGSPEAFF. CDR3 sequence (DNA): TGTGCCAGCAGCTTTTGGGCAGGGGGCAGCCCTGAAGCTTTCTTT.

DNA for the CDR3: TGTGCCAGCAGCTTGAGGACTAGCGGGAGTTCCCGCCCCACCGGGGAGCTGTTTTTT. Residues: CASSLRTSGSSRPTGELFF. The rearrangement links TRBV5-4 to TRBJ2-2, with 13 positions matching TRBD2. The V gene's germline CDR1 is SGHNT and CDR2 YYREEE (reference sequence). Trimming took 1 base from V and 4 from J; bases not matched to a gene: 10. The CDR3 runs to 19 residues.

This chain joins TRBV6-1 and TRBJ2-7; 11 positions agree with TRBD1. The V segment lost 10 bases and the J segment 2 bases; nucleotides outside the gene matches: 10. The CDR3 length is 15 residues. CDR1 is MNHNS, CDR2 SASEGT, per germline. CDR3 DNA: TGTGCCACCGCGGCCGGGACAGGGGGGACCTACGAGCAGTACTTC. Amino acid sequence: CATAAGTGGTYEQYF.

The gene calls are TRBV5-6 and TRBJ1-1; 8 bases agree with TRBD1. This CDR3 comprises 16 residues. Germline loops: CDR1 SGHDT, CDR2 YYEEEE. The V segment lost 3 bases and the J segment 4 bases; nucleotides outside the gene matches: 11. The CDR3, as DNA: TGTGCCAGCAGCTCCCTCCACGACAGGGGATTCACTGAAGCTTTCTTT. Encoded protein: CASSSLHDRGFTEAFF.

This clone was observed a handful of times. J is TRBJ1-1 and V is TRBV6-4; no clear D gene. V was cut by 11 bases and J by 9 bases, with 13 bases left in between. CDR3 length: 10 amino acids. From germline, CDR1 is MRHNA and CDR2 SNTAGT. CDR3 DNA: TGTGCCCTTCAGAGGGAGCAAGCTTTCTTT. Translated, it gives CALQREQAFF.

The gene calls are TRBV5-1 and TRBJ1-2; weak D call: TRBD1 (5 bases). Trimming shortened V by 3 bases and J by 1 base, and 13 bases separated the two germline ends. The germline gives CDR1 SGHRS, CDR2 YFSETQ. CDR3 length equals 15 residues. The CDR3 nucleotides are TGCGCCAGCAGCTCGCAGGGTTTTGTTAACTATGGCTACACCTTC. Encoded protein: CASSSQGFVNYGYTF.

This clone appeared once. The chain combines TRBV5-1 with TRBJ2-1, with 10 bases lining up with TRBD2. The CDR3 contains 15 residues. CDR1 is SGHRS, CDR2 YFSETQ, per germline. V was clipped by 5 bases and J by 3 bases; unmatched bases: 5. CDR3 sequence: CASSPTSGFYNEQFF. CDR3 sequence (DNA): TGCGCCAGCAGTCCGACTAGCGGGTTCTACAATGAGCAGTTCTTC.

This clone appeared a few times. The chain recombines TRBV7-9 with TRBJ2-7, with 7 nucleotides matching TRBD1. The CDR3 runs 15 residues. Germline V gene sequence: CDR1 SEHNR, CDR2 FQNEAQ (reference sequence). The junction had 9 bases not matched to a gene; V was cut back by 4 bases and J by 3 bases. The CDR3 spells CASSSTGVVVYEQYF. The CDR3, as DNA: TGTGCCAGCAGCTCTACAGGGGTGGTCGTCTACGAGCAGTACTTC.